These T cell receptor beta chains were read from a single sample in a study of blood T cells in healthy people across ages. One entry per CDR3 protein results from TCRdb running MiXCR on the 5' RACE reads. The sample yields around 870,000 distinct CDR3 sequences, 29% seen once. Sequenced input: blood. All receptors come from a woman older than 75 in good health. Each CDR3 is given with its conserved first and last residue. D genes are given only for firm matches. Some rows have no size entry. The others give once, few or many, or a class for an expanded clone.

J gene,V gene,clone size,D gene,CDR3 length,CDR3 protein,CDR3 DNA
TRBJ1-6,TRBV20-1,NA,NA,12,CSVGGNNSPLHF,TGCAGTGTGGGGGGGAACAATTCACCCCTCCACTTT
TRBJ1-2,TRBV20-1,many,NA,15,CSARDLHHRGNGYTF,TGCAGTGCTAGAGATTTACATCATAGGGGGAATGGCTACACCTTC
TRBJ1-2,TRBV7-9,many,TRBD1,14,CASKGQGAVYGYTF,TGTGCCAGCAAGGGACAGGGGGCTGTCTATGGCTACACCTTC
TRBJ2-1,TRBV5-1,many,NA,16,CASSFLPGASYNEQFF,TGCGCCAGCAGCTTTCTTCCGGGGGCGTCCTACAATGAGCAGTTCTTC
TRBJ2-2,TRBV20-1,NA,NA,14,CSARAGQNTGELFF,TGCAGTGCTAGAGCGGGTCAGAACACCGGGGAGCTGTTTTTT
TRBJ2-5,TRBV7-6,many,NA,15,CASSARSSRQETQYF,TGTGCCAGCAGCGCCCGAAGCAGCAGACAAGAGACCCAGTACTTC
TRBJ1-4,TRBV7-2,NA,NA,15,CASSLGSQRNEKPFF,TGTGCCAGCAGCTTAGGGTCTCAGAGGAATGAAAAACCGTTTTTT
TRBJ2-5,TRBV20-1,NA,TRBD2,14,CSAREGGGTETQYF,TGCAGTGCTAGAGAAGGCGGGGGGACGGAGACCCAGTACTTC
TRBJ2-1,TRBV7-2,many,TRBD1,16,CASSPRRDRGGNEQFF,TGTGCCAGCAGCCCGCGTCGAGACAGGGGTGGGAATGAGCAGTTCTTC
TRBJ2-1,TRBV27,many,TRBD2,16,CASSPLIGRGGNEQFF,TGTGCCAGCAGTCCCCTTATTGGGCGGGGGGGCAATGAGCAGTTCTTC
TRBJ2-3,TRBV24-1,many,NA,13,CATSDLATDTQYF,TGTGCCACCAGTGATTTGGCGACAGATACGCAGTATTTT
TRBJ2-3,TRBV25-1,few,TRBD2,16,CASRAGLAGGRDTQYF,TGTGCCAGCAGAGCCGGACTAGCGGGGGGCAGGGATACGCAGTATTTT
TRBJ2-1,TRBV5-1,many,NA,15,CASSFRSGELNEQFF,TGCGCCAGCAGCTTCCGTTCGGGGGAATTGAATGAGCAGTTCTTC
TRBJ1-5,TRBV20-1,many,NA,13,CSARAEGLQPQHF,TGCAGTGCTAGAGCTGAGGGGCTTCAGCCCCAGCATTTT
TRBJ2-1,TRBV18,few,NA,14,CASSPGGRATPGFF,TGTGCCAGCTCACCAGGGGGAAGAGCGACCCCCGGGTTCTTC
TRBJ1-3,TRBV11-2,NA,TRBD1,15,CASSPIDRGLNTIYF,TGTGCCAGCAGCCCAATTGACAGGGGACTAAACACCATATATTTT
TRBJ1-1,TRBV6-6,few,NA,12,CASSYYQGEAFF,TGTGCCAGCAGCTACTATCAGGGGGAAGCTTTCTTT
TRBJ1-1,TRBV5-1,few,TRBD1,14,CASSEGGIGTEAFF,TGCGCCAGCAGCGAAGGGGGCATTGGCACTGAAGCTTTCTTT
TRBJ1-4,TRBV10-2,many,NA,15,CASSKSKTREEKLFF,TGCGCCAGCAGTAAGTCAAAAACGAGGGAAGAAAAACTGTTTTTT
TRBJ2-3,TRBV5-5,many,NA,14,CASSTRTGTDTQYF,TGTGCCAGCAGCACGAGGACGGGCACAGATACGCAGTATTTT
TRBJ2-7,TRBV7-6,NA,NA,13,CASTTGLEGEQYF,TGTGCCAGCACCACGGGGCTAGAGGGTGAGCAGTACTTC
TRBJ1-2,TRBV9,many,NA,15,CASSVGMGGSYGYTF,TGTGCCAGCAGCGTAGGCATGGGAGGGAGCTATGGCTACACCTTC
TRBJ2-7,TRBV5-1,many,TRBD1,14,CASSSSGTGGEQYF,TGCGCCAGCAGCTCATCCGGGACAGGGGGCGAGCAGTACTTC
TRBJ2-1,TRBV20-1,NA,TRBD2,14,CSAAPGGQYNEQFF,TGCAGTGCCGCGCCGGGGGGTCAGTACAATGAGCAGTTCTTC
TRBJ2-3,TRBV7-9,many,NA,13,CASSLFRGDTQYF,TGTGCCAGCAGCTTGTTCCGGGGTGATACGCAGTATTTT
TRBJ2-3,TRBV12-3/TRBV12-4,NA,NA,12,CASRVRADVQYF,TGTGCCAGCAGAGTGAGGGCAGATGTGCAGTATTTT
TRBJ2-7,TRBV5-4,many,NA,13,CASSVDSPYEQYF,TGTGCCAGCAGCGTTGACAGCCCCTACGAGCAGTACTTC
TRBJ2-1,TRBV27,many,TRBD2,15,CATAGLAGGLDEQFF,TGTGCCACCGCAGGACTAGCGGGGGGGCTGGATGAGCAGTTCTTC
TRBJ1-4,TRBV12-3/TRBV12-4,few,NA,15,CASSPSRQTNEKLFF,TGTGCCAGCAGTCCTTCCAGACAGACTAATGAAAAACTGTTTTTT
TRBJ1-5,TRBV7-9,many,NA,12,CASSPAAEPQHF,TGTGCCAGCAGCCCAGCGGCAGAGCCCCAGCATTTT
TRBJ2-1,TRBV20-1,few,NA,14,CSARVWGSYNEQFF,TGCAGTGCAAGAGTGTGGGGGTCCTACAATGAGCAGTTCTTC
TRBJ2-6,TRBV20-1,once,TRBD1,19,CSARDLYRDSPSGANVLTF,TGCAGTGCTAGAGATCTCTACCGGGACAGTCCCTCTGGGGCCAACGTCCTGACTTTC
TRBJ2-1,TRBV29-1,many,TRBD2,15,CSVAPGGGTYNEQFF,TGCAGCGTTGCCCCTGGCGGGGGGACTTACAATGAGCAGTTCTTC
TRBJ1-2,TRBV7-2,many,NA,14,CASSSQGLNYGYTF,TGTGCCAGCAGCTCGCAGGGGCTCAACTATGGCTACACCTTC
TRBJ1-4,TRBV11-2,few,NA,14,CASSLGRGWEKLFF,TGTGCCAGCAGCTTGGGTAGGGGTTGGGAAAAACTGTTTTTT
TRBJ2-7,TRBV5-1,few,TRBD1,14,CASSAHGTGGEQYF,TGCGCCAGCAGCGCCCACGGGACAGGGGGTGAGCAGTACTTC
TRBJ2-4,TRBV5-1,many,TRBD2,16,CASSLSPSGGENIQYF,TGCGCCAGCAGCTTGTCCCCTAGCGGGGGGGAAAACATTCAGTACTTC
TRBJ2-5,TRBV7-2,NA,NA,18,CASSLARAKQGYQETQYF,TGTGCCAGCAGCTTAGCCCGGGCAAAACAGGGTTACCAAGAGACCCAGTACTTC
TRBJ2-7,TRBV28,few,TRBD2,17,CASRRPTGLAGGYEQYF,TGTGCCAGCAGACGGCCTACGGGACTAGCGGGGGGGTACGAGCAGTACTTC
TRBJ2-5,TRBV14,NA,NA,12,CTSSLRDETQYF,TGTACCAGCAGCCTCCGAGATGAGACCCAGTACTTC
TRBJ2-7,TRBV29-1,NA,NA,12,CSTLTAVYEQYF,TGCAGCACATTGACAGCGGTCTACGAGCAGTACTTC